A few counts support the clone carrying this TCR beta chain. Its specificity is not known. These data are taken from a study of breast tumors, draining lymph nodes, adjacent tissues. Breast cancer patients provided tissue from their axillary draining lymph nodes. The study's findings and limits: Luminal-like breast cancer showed significantly greater tumor-nontumor repertoire similarity than basal-like breast cancer did.

MiXCR was run by TCRdb on the multiplex PCR reads, yielding one entry per CDR3 protein. The sample lists about 270,000 distinct CDR3 sequences, over 25% seen once, with 0.85% to 1.2% in the top ten. The receptor comes from a female donor with breast cancer. Some clones in this sample may be carry-over from other donors' samples. Specimen: axillary lymph node tissue.

The CDR3 DNA follows: TGTGCCAGCAGCTTAGAGGGCTCCGGCACTGAAGCTTTCTTT. Translated: CASSLEGSGTEAFF. This chain connects TRBV7-9 to TRBJ1-1; no firm D call. CDR3 length equals 14 residues. Trimming removed 1 base from V and 4 bases from J, with 10 bases in between. The V gene's germline CDR1 is SEHNR and CDR2 FQNEAQ (reference sequence).